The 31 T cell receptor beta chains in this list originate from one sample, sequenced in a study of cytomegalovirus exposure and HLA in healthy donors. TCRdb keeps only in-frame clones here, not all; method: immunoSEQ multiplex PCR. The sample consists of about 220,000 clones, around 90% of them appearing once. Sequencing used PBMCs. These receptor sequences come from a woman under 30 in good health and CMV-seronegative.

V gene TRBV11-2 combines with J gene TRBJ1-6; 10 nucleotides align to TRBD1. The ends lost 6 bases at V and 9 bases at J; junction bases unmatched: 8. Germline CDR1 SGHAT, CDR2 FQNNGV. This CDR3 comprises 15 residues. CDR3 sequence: CASSFGTGVTSPLHF. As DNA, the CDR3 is TGTGCCAGCAGTTTCGGGACAGGGGTTACTTCACCCCTCCACTTT.

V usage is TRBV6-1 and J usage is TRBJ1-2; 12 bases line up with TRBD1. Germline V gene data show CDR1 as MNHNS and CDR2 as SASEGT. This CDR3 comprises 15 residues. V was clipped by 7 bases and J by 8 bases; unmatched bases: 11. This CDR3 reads CASTPGQGATGGYTF. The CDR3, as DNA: TGTGCCAGCACCCCGGGACAGGGGGCGACGGGAGGCTACACCTTC.

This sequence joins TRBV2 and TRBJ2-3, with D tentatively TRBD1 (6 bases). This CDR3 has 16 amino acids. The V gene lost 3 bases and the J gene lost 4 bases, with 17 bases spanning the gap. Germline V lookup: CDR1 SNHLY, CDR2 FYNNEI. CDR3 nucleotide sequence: TGTGCCAGCAGTGATGTAGTGGTTCAGGGGCCAGATACGCAGTATTTT. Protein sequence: CASSDVVVQGPDTQYF.

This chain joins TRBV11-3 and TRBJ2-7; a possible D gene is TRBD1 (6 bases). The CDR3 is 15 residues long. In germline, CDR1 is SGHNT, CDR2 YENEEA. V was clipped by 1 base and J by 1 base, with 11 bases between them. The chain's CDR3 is CASSLGGPASYEQYF. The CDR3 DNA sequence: TGTGCCAGCAGCTTAGGGGGGCCCGCGTCCTACGAGCAGTACTTC.

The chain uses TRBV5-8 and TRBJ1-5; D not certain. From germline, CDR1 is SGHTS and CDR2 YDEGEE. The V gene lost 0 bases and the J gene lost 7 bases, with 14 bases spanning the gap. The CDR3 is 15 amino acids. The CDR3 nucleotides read TGTGCCAGCAGCTTGGCCCCTGCCTCACGGCAGCCCCAGCATTTT. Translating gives CASSLAPASRQPQHF.

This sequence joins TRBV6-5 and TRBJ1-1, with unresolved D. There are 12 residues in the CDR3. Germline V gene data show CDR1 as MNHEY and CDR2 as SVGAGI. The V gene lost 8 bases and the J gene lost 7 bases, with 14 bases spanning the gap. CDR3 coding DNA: TGTGCCAGCGGTGCCGGGATGAATGAAGCTTTCTTT. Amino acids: CASGAGMNEAFF.

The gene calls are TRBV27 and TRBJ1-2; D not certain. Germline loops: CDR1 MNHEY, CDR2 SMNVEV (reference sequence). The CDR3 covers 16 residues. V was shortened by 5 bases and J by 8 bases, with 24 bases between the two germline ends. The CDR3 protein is CASSPQIAGDARGYTF. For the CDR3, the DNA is TGTGCCAGCAGTCCGCAAATCGCGGGAGACGCGAGAGGCTACACCTTC.

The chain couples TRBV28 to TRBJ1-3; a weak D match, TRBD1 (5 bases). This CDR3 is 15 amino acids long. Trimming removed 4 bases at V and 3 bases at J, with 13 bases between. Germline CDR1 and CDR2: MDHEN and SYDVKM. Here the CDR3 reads CASSSGQTGGNTIYF. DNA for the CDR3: TGTGCCAGCAGTTCCGGTCAAACAGGTGGAAACACCATATATTTT.

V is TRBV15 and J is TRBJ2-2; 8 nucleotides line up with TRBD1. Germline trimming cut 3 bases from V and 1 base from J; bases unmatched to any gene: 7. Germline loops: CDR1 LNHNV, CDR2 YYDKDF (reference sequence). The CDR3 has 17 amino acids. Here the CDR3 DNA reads TGTGCCACCAGCAGCACCAGGGGGCGGGTGAACACCGGGGAGCTGTTTTTT. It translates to CATSSTRGRVNTGELFF.

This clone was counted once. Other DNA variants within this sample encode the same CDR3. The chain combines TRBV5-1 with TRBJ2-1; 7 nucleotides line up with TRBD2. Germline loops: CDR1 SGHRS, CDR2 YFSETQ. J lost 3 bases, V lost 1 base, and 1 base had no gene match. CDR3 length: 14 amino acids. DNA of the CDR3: TGCGCCAGCAGCTTGACTAGCGACTACAATGAGCAGTTCTTC. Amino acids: CASSLTSDYNEQFF.

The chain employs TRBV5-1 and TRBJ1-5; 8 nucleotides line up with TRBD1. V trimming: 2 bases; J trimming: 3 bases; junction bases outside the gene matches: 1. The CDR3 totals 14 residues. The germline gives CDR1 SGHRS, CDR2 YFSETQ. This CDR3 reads CASSLQGDNQPQHF. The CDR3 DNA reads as TGCGCCAGCAGCTTACAGGGGGACAATCAGCCCCAGCATTTT.

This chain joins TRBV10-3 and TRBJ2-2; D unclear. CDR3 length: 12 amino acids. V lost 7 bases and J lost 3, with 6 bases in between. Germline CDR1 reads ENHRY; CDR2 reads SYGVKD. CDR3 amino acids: CAIKRDTGELFF. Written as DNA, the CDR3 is TGTGCCATCAAACGGGACACCGGGGAGCTGTTTTTT.

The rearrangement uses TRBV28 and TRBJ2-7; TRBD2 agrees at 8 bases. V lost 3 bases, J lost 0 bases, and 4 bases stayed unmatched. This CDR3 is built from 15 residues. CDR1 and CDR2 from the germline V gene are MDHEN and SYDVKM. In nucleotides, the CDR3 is TGTGCCAGCAGTTTGACCAGCGGGAGCTCCTACGAGCAGTACTTC. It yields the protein CASSLTSGSSYEQYF.

The CDR3 sequence: CASSSRGAGAGNTIYF. The CDR3 DNA reads as TGTGCCAGCAGTTCCCGGGGGGCGGGCGCTGGAAACACCATATATTTT. The rearrangement joins TRBV6-5 to TRBJ1-3; D is possibly TRBD1 (6 bases). Germline assignment: CDR1 MNHEY and CDR2 SVGAGI. The CDR3 spans 16 residues. Between the trimmed V and J ends, which lost 4 bases and 2 bases, there was a span of 15 bases.

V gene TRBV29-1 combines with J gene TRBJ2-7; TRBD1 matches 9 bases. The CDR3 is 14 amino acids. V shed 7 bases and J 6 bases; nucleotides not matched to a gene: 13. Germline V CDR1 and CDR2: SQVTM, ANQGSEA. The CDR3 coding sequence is TGCAGCGCCTCAGGGGGGACAGGGTATACCGAGCAGTACTTC. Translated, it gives CSASGGTGYTEQYF.

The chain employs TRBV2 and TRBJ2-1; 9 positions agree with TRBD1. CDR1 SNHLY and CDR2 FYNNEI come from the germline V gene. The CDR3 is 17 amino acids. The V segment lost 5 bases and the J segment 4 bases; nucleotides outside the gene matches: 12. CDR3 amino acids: CASSTTTQGADYNEQFF. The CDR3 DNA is TGTGCCAGCAGTACTACCACACAGGGGGCTGATTACAATGAGCAGTTCTTC. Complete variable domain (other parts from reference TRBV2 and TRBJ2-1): EPEVTQTPSHQVTQMGQEVILRCVPISNHLYFYWYRQILGQKVEFLVSFYNNEISEKSEIFDDQFSVERPDGSNFTLKIRSTKLEDSAMYFCASSTTTQGADYNEQFFGPGTRLTVL.

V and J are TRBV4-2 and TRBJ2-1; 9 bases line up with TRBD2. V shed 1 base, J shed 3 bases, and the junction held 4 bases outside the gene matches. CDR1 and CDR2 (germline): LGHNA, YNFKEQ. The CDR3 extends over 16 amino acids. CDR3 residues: CASSQVLAGNYNEQFF. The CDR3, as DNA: TGTGCCAGCAGCCAAGTCCTAGCGGGGAACTACAATGAGCAGTTCTTC.

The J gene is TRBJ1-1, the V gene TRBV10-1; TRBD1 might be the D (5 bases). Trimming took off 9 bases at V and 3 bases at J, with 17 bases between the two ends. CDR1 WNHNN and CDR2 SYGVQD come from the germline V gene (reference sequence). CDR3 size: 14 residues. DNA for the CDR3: TGCGCCAGGGAACGGGTCCCAGGGTACACTGAAGCTTTCTTT. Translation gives CARERVPGYTEAFF.

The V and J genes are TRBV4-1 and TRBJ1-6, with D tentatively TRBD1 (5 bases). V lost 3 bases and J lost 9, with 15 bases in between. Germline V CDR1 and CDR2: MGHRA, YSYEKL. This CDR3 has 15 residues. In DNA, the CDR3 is TGCGCCAGCAGCCATGTGGAGGGAGGGACTTCACCCCTCCACTTT. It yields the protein CASSHVEGGTSPLHF.

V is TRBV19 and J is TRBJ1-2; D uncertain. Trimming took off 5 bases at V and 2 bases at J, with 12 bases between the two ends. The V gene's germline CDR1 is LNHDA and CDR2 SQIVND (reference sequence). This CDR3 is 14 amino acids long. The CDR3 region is CASSPPGGNYGYTF. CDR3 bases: TGTGCCAGTAGTCCCCCGGGAGGGAACTATGGCTACACCTTC.

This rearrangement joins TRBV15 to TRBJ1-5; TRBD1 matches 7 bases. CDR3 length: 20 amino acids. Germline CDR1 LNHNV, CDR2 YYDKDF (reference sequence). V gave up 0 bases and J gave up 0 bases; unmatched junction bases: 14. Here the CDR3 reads CATSRDTTRGKANSNQPQHF. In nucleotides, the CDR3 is TGTGCCACCAGCAGAGATACCACCAGGGGGAAGGCAAATAGCAATCAGCCCCAGCATTTT.

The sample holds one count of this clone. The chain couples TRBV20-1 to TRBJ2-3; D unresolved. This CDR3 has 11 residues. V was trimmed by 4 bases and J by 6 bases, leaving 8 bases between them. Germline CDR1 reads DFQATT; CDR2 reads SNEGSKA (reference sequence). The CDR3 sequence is CSATRLDTQYF. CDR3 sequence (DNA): TGCAGTGCTACGCGCTTGGATACGCAGTATTTT.

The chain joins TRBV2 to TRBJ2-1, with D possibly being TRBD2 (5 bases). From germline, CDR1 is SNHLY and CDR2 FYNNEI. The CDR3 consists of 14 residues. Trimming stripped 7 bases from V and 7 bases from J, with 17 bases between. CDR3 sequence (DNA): TGTGCCAGCACCGGAGGTAGATATAGGAATGAGCAGTTCTTC. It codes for CASTGGRYRNEQFF.

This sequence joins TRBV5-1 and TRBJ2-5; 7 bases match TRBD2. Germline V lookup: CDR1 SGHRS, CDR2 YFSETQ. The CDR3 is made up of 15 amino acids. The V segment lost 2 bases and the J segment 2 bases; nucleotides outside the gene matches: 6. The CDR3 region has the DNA TGCGCCAGCAGCTTATTGACTAGCAAGCAAGAGACCCAGTACTTC. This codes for CASSLLTSKQETQYF.

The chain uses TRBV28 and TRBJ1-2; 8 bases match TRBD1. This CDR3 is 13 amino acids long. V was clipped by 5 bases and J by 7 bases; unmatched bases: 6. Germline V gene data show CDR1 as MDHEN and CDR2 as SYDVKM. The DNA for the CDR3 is TGTGCCAGCAGTCTTGACAGGGGTGGTGGCTACACCTTC. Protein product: CASSLDRGGGYTF.

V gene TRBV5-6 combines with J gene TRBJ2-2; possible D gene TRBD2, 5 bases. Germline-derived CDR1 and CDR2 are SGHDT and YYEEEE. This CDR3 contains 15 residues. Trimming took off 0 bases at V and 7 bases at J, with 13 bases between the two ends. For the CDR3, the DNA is TGTGCCAGCAGCTTGGGTTTGTACGCGGGCGGGGAGCTGTTTTTT. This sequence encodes CASSLGLYAGGELFF.

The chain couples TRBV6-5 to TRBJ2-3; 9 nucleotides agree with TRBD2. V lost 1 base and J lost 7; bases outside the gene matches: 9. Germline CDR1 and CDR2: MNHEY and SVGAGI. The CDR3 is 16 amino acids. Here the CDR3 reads CASSYLPGLAGHTQYF. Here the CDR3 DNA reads TGTGCCAGCAGTTACTTGCCCGGGCTAGCGGGACATACGCAGTATTTT.

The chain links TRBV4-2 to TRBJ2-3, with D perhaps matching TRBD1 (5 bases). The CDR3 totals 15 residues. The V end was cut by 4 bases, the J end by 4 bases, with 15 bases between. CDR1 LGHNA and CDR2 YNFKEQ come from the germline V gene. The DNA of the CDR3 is TGTGCCAGCAGCCTAAACCAGGGTGGGGCAGATACGCAGTATTTT. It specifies CASSLNQGGADTQYF.

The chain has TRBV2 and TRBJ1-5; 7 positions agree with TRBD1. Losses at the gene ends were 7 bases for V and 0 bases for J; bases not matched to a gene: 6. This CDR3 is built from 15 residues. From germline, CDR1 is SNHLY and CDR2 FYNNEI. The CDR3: CASTRGTASNQPQHF. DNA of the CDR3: TGTGCCAGCACCAGGGGGACGGCTAGCAATCAGCCCCAGCATTTT. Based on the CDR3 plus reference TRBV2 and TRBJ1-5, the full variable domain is EPEVTQTPSHQVTQMGQEVILRCVPISNHLYFYWYRQILGQKVEFLVSFYNNEISEKSEIFDDQFSVERPDGSNFTLKIRSTKLEDSAMYFCASTRGTASNQPQHFGDGTRLSIL.

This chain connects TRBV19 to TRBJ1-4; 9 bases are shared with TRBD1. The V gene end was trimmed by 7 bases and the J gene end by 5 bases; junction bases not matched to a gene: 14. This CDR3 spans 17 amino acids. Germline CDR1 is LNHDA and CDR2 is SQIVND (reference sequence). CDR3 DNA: TGTGCCAGTACACCCCCTCCGGGACAGGGTCTAAATGAAAAACTGTTTTTT. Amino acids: CASTPPPGQGLNEKLFF.

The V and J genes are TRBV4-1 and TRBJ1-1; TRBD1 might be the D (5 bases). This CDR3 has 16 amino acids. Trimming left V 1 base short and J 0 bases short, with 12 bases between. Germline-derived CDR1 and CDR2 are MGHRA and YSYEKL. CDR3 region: CASSQGQSLLNTEAFF. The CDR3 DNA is TGCGCCAGCAGCCAAGGACAGAGTCTATTGAACACTGAAGCTTTCTTT.